Following are 20 T cell receptor beta chains from one sample sequenced in a study of T cell responses to AZD1222 COVID-19 vaccine. Some clones are missing from TCRdb's copy, which holds only in-frame ones; the method was immunoSEQ multiplex PCR. The sample gives more than 150,000 clones, approximately 92% of which show up once; about 9.4% is in the top ten. The specimen comprised peripheral blood, sampled on day 0 of AZD1222 vaccination. The receptors come from an adult in good health.

CDR3 nucleotides: TGCAGCGTTGCAAGGGGCCCCGGGGGTGAAGCTTTCTTT. It is translated as CSVARGPGGEAFF. V and J are TRBV29-1 and TRBJ1-1; D is possibly TRBD1 (5 bases). The CDR3 spans 13 residues. Looked up from germline, CDR1 is SQVTM and CDR2 is ANQGSEA. The germline V and J ends were trimmed by 4 bases and 7 bases, with 16 bases remaining between them.

The V call is TRBV29-1, the J call TRBJ2-7; TRBD2 matches 11 bases. V lost 3 bases and J lost 7; bases outside the gene matches: 8. The CDR3 has 14 amino acids. Germline CDR1 reads SQVTM; CDR2 reads ANQGSEA. CDR3 sequence (DNA): TGCAGCGTTGACCGCGGGGCTAGCGGGAGGGAGCAGTACTTC. This sequence encodes CSVDRGASGREQYF.

The rearrangement uses TRBV4-1 and TRBJ2-7; TRBD1 matches 7 bases. CDR1 and CDR2 from the germline V gene are MGHRA and YSYEKL. Trimming cost V 4 bases and J 2 bases; bases outside gene matches: 5. CDR3 length: 14 amino acids. CDR3 bases: TGCGCCAGCAGCCTTGGGACAGCAGCCTACGAGCAGTACTTC. This sequence encodes CASSLGTAAYEQYF.

The chain carries TRBV15 and TRBJ1-2; 7 bases align to TRBD1. The CDR3 runs 15 residues. V shed 0 bases and J 13 bases; nucleotides not matched to a gene: 14. The germline CDR1 and CDR2 sequences are LNHNV and YYDKDF (reference sequence). This CDR3 is CATSRDLKGQTTTTF. DNA for the CDR3: TGTGCCACCAGCAGAGATCTTAAGGGACAGACAACGACCACCTTC.

The rearrangement uses TRBV10-1 and TRBJ2-7; 13 bases map to TRBD2. V was clipped by 0 bases and J by 4 bases; unmatched bases: 0. CDR3 length equals 15 residues. The V gene's germline CDR1 is WNHNN and CDR2 SYGVQD (reference sequence). In DNA form, the CDR3 reads TGCGCCAGCAGTGAGTCACTAGCGGGAGGGTACGAGCAGTACTTC. Translation gives CASSESLAGGYEQYF.

The V gene is TRBV15, the J gene TRBJ1-1; tentatively, D is TRBD1 (6 bases). The CDR3 runs to 15 residues. Trimming shortened V by 3 bases and J by 5 bases, and 16 bases separated the two germline ends. Germline loops: CDR1 LNHNV, CDR2 YYDKDF (reference sequence). The DNA for the CDR3 is TGTGCCACCAGCAGGGGGTTAAGGGGGGAAACTGAAGCTTTCTTT. Protein: CATSRGLRGETEAFF.

The J gene is TRBJ2-1, the V gene TRBV28; D not resolved. The germline V gene encodes CDR1 MDHEN and CDR2 SYDVKM. The ends were cut back, 4 bases at V and 6 bases at J, with 7 bases in the middle. This CDR3 spans 12 amino acids. The CDR3: CASSSVLNEQFF. As DNA, the CDR3 is TGTGCCAGCAGTTCGGTTCTCAATGAGCAGTTCTTC.

The chain employs TRBV6-4 and TRBJ1-1; 7 bases align to TRBD1. The length of the CDR3 is 14 residues. The V segment lost 3 bases and the J segment 1 base; nucleotides outside the gene matches: 2. Germline V CDR1 and CDR2: MRHNA, SNTAGT. This CDR3 reads CASSESGGNTEAFF. The CDR3 coding sequence is TGTGCCAGCAGTGAATCAGGGGGGAACACTGAAGCTTTCTTT.

This chain links TRBV12-3 or TRBV12-4 with TRBJ1-1, with D unclear. This CDR3 has 11 amino acids. V lost 4 bases to trimming and J lost 9 bases, with 9 bases between them. The CDR3 sequence: CASSSPRKAFF. CDR3 bases: TGTGCCAGCAGTTCACCTCGGAAAGCTTTCTTT.

The chain uses TRBV2 and TRBJ2-1; 11 nucleotides line up with TRBD1. Germline V gives CDR1 SNHLY, CDR2 FYNNEI. CDR3 length: 14 amino acids. V dropped 6 bases and J dropped 9; count of bases not matched to a gene: 7. CDR3 in amino acids: CASSPGQGALEQFF. The CDR3 DNA is TGTGCCAGCAGCCCCGGACAGGGGGCCCTTGAGCAGTTCTTC.

Note on this clone: The junction shows a germline mismatch at one end, possibly a read error. This sequence joins TRBV2 and TRBJ1-2; TRBD1 is a possible D gene (5 bases). The CDR3 runs to 15 residues. CDR1 is SNHLY, CDR2 FYNNEI, per germline. Here the CDR3 DNA reads TGTGCCAGCCGTGAAGGGCAGGGATCTAACTATGGCTACACCTTC. It encodes CASREGQGSNYGYTF.

The CDR3 reads CASSLGQGEAFF. CDR3 bases: TGCGCCAGCAGCTTGGGACAGGGAGAAGCTTTCTTT. The chain employs TRBV5-1 and TRBJ1-1; the match to TRBD1 covers 7 bases. In germline, CDR1 is SGHRS, CDR2 YFSETQ. The junction had 1 base not matched to a gene; V was cut back by 0 bases and J by 8 bases. The CDR3 runs 12 residues. The entire variable domain, with the rest obtained from reference TRBV5-1 and TRBJ1-1, is as follows: KAGVTQTPRYLIKTRGQQVTLSCSPISGHRSVSWYQQTPGQGLQFLFEYFSETQRNKGNFPGRFSGRQFSNSRSEMNVSTLELGDSALYLCASSLGQGEAFFGQGTRLTVV.

This clone was seen many times. The chain links TRBV6-5 to TRBJ2-7; D is uncertain. Germline CDR1 is MNHEY and CDR2 is SVGAGI. This CDR3 comprises 15 residues. V lost 9 bases and J 0 bases, leaving 18 bases between the germline ends. CDR3 loop: CASDRSGSDSYEQYF. CDR3 nucleotides: TGTGCCAGTGACCGGTCCGGATCCGACTCCTACGAGCAGTACTTC.

In DNA, the CDR3 is TGTGCCACCGGGCGGAGCACAGATACGCAGTATTTT. Protein sequence: CATGRSTDTQYF. This chain connects TRBV24-1 to TRBJ2-3; D not resolved. The CDR3 is 12 amino acids. Trimming cost V 9 bases and J 0 bases, with 6 bases left between them. Germline V gene data show CDR1 as KGHDR and CDR2 as SFDVKD.

The rearrangement links TRBV11-2 to TRBJ2-7, with D unclear. The CDR3 spans 14 residues. The V end lost 2 bases, the J end lost 1 base, and 9 bases lay between the germline ends. Germline CDR1 reads SGHAT; CDR2 reads FQNNGV. CDR3 in amino acids: CASSLSDGSYEQYV. In nucleotides, the CDR3 is TGTGCCAGCAGCTTATCGGACGGATCCTACGAGCAGTACGTC.

The V gene is TRBV19, the J gene TRBJ1-1; D remains unclear. The CDR3 has 13 residues. Trimming pared 5 bases from V and 2 bases from J, leaving 9 bases between. The germline CDR1 and CDR2 sequences are LNHDA and SQIVND (reference sequence). The CDR3, as DNA: TGTGCCAGTAGTGTGGTGGCTAACACTGAAGCTTTCTTT. Amino acid sequence: CASSVVANTEAFF. Complete variable domain (other parts from reference TRBV19 and TRBJ1-1): DGGITQSPKYLFRKEGQNVTLSCEQNLNHDAMYWYRQDPGQGLRLIYYSQIVNDFQKGDIAEGYSVSREKKESFPLTVTSAQKNPTAFYLCASSVVANTEAFFGQGTRLTVV.

This chain uses TRBV6-2 or TRBV6-3 with TRBJ1-1; D gene ambiguous. V lost 5 bases, J lost 10 bases, and 14 bases lay in between. The CDR3 length is 12 residues. Germline V gene lookup returns CDR1 MNHEY and CDR2 SVGEGT. The CDR3 bases are TGTGCCAGCAGTGTCCCTCTCTGGGGAGCTTTCTTT. Protein sequence: CASSVPLWGAFF.

This chain links TRBV10-1 with TRBJ1-6, with 12 bases identical to TRBD1. V trimming: 2 bases; J trimming: 8 bases; junction bases outside the gene matches: 10. Per the germline V gene, CDR1 is WNHNN and CDR2 is SYGVQD (reference sequence). The CDR3 consists of 18 residues. CDR3 sequence reads: CASSEMGDRGRGDSPLHF. The DNA of the CDR3 is TGCGCCAGCAGTGAGATGGGGGACAGGGGGCGCGGGGATTCACCCCTCCACTTT.

The genes are TRBV12-3 or TRBV12-4 and TRBJ1-4; no clear D. Trimming pared 3 bases from V and 6 bases from J, leaving 5 bases between. This CDR3 is 12 amino acids long. CDR3 bases: TGTGCCAGCAGTTTGGGGTATGAAAAACTGTTTTTT. It is translated as CASSLGYEKLFF.

This chain uses TRBV12-3 or TRBV12-4 with TRBJ1-2, with unresolved D. This CDR3 has 13 residues. The V end was cut by 2 bases, the J end by 3 bases, with 7 bases between. The CDR3 spells CASSLISHYGYTF. CDR3 DNA: TGTGCCAGCAGTTTAATAAGCCACTATGGCTACACCTTC.